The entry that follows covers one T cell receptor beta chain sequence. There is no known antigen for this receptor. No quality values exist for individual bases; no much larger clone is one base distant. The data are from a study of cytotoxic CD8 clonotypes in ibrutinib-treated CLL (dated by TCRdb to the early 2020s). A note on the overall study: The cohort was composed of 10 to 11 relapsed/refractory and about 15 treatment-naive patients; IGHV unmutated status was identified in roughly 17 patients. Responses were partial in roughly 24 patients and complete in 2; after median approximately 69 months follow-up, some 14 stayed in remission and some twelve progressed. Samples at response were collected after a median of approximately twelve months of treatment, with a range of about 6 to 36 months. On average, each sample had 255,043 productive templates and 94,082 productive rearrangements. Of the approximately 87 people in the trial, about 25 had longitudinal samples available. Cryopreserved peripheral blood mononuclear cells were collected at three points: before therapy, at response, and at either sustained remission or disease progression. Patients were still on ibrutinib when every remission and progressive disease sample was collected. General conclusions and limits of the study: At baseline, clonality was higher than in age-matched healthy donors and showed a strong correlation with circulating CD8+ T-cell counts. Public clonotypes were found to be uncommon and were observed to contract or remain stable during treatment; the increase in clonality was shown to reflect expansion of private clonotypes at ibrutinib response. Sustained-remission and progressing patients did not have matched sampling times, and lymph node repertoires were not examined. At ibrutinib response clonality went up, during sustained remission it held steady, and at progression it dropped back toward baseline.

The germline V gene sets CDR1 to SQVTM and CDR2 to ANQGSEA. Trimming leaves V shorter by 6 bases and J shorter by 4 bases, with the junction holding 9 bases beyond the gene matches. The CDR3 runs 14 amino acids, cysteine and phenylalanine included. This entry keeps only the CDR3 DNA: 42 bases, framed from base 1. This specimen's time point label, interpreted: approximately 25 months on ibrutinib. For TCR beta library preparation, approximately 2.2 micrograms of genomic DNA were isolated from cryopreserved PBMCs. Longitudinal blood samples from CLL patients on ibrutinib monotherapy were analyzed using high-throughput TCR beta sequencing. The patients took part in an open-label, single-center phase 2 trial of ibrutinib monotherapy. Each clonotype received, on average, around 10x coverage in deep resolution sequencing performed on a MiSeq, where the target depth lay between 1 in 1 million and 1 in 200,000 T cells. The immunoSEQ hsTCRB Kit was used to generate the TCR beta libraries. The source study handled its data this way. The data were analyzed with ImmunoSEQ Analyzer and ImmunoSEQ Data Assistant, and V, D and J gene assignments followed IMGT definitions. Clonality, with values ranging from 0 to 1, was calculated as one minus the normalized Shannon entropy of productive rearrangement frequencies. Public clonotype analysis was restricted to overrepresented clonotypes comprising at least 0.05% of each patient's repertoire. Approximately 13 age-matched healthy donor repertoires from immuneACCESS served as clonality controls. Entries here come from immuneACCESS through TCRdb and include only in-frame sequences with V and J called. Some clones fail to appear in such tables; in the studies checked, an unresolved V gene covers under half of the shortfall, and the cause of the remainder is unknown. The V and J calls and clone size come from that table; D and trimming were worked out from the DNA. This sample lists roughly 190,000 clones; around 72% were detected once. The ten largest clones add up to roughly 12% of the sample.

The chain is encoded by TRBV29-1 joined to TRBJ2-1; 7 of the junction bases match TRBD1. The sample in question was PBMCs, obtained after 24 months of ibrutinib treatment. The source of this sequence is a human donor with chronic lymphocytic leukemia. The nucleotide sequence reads TGCAGCGTGGACGCCTACAGGGGTTACAATGAGCAGTTCTTC. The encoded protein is CSVDAYRGYNEQFF.